Described below is a single T cell receptor (beta chain) sequence and its context. Both 60 Vbeta primers and 13 Jbeta primers went into the PCR. TCRdb's copy holds only in-frame clones and misses some; the assay was immunoSEQ multiplex PCR. Of about 160,000 clones listed, under 90% are singletons. Healthy bone marrow donors made up the cohort. This entry is derived from a study of cytomegalovirus exposure and HLA in healthy donors. The wider study: The study placed less than 90% of its approximately 400 genotyped donors in the Caucasian-associated ancestry cluster.

Sequenced: PBMCs. The TCR sequence derives from a man between 18 and 29 years old in good health and CMV-seronegative.

CDR3 nucleotides: TGTGCCAGCAGACTGATCCTAGTCTCCTACGAGCAGTACTTC. Amino acid sequence: CASRLILVSYEQYF. The chain has TRBV2 and TRBJ2-7; D call uncertain. The germline CDR1 and CDR2 sequences are SNHLY and FYNNEI. This CDR3 has 14 residues. V was trimmed by 6 bases and J by 0 bases, leaving 12 bases between them.